The clone carrying this TCR beta chain was seen just once. This record comes from a study of shared clonotypes between healthy human individuals. This CDR3 spans 13 amino acids. The V gene's germline CDR1 is SGHRS and CDR2 YFSETQ. Trimming shortened V by 4 bases and J by 2 bases, and 10 bases separated the two germline ends. Assay used: immunoSEQ multiplex PCR; TCRdb lists only in-frame clones, some missing. Among over a million clones listed, under 80% were seen once. Source material: memory CD4+ T cells sorted from blood. Subset specified: CD45RA-negative fraction. This receptor was taken from a man between 18 and 29 years old in good health. The V gene is TRBV5-1, the J gene TRBJ2-7; D is perhaps TRBD1 (6 bases). In DNA form, the CDR3 reads TGCGCCAGCAGCCCGACAGGCACCTACGAGCAGTACTTC. This translates into CASSPTGTYEQYF.